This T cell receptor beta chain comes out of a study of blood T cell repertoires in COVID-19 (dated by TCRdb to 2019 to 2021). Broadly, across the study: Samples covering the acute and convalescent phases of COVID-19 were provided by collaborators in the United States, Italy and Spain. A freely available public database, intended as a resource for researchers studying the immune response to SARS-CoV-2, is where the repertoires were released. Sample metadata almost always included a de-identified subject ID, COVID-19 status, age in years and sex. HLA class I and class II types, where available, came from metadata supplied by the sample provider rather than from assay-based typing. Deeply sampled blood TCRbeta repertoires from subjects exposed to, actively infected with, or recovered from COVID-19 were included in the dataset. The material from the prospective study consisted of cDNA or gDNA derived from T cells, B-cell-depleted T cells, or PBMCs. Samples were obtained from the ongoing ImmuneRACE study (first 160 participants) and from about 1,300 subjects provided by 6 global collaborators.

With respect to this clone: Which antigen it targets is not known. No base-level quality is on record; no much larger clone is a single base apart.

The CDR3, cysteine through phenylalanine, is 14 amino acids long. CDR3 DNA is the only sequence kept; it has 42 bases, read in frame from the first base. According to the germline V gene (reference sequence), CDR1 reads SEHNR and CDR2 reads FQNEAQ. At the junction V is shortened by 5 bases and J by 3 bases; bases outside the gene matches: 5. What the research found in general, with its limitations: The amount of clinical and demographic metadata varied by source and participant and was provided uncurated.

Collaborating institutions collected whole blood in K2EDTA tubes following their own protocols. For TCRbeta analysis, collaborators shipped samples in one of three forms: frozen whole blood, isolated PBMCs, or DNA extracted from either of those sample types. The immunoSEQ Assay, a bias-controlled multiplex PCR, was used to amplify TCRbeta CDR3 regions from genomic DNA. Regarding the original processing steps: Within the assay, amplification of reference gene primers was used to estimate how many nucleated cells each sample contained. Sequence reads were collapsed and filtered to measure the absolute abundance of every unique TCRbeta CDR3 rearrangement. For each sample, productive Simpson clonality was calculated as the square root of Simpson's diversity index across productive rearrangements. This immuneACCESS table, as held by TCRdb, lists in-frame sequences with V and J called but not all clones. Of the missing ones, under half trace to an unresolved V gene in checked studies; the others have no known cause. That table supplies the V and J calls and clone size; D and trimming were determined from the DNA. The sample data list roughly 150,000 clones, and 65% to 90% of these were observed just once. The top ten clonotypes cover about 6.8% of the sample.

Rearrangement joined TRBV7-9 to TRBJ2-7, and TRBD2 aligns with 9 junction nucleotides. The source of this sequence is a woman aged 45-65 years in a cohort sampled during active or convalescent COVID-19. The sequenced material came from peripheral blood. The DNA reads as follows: TGTGCCAGCAGCGGGACTAGCTTAAACTACGAGCAGTACTTC. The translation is CASSGTSLNYEQYF.